These 27 T cell receptor beta chains were all obtained from the same sample, sequenced in a study of identical twins. TCRdb passed the 5' RACE reads through MiXCR, listing each CDR3 protein once. The sample records nearly 650,000 distinct CDR3 sequences, roughly 7.2% being singletons. These data were also filed under a second study, of yellow fever vaccine responses in identical twins.

Sequencing was carried out using PBMCs. The receptor set was obtained from a woman younger than 35 in good health.

This clonotype was seen ten or more times. The CDR3 reads CASSLRVAGASSYEQYF. CDR3 nucleotides: TGTGCCAGCAGTCTGAGGGTAGCGGGAGCCAGCTCCTACGAGCAGTACTTC. The V gene is TRBV12-3 or TRBV12-4, the J gene TRBJ2-7, with 9 bases lining up with TRBD2. CDR3 size: 17 residues. The V gene end was trimmed by 5 bases and the J gene end by 0 bases; junction bases not matched to a gene: 11.

This clonotype was seen only a few times. V gene TRBV12-5 combines with J gene TRBJ2-1; D may be TRBD1 (6 bases). This CDR3 is built from 14 residues. Trimming took 4 bases from V and 8 from J, leaving 15 bases between them. CDR1 and CDR2 from the germline V gene are LGHNT and FRNRAP. CDR3 in amino acids: CASGSTGAHHEQFF. The CDR3 nucleotides are TGTGCTAGTGGTTCGACAGGAGCTCACCATGAGCAGTTCTTC.

In its sample, this clonotype was seen once. The gene calls are TRBV4-1 and TRBJ2-1; 10 bases are a match to TRBD2. Per germline, CDR1 MGHRA and CDR2 YSYEKL. The CDR3 has 16 amino acids. The ends lost 4 bases at V and 6 bases at J; junction bases unmatched: 9. The CDR3 reads CASSPNSGRTTNEQFF. In DNA form, the CDR3 reads TGCGCCAGCAGCCCAAATAGCGGGAGGACTACCAATGAGCAGTTCTTC.

This clonotype has at least ten counts. V is TRBV5-1 and J is TRBJ2-5; the match to TRBD2 covers 9 bases. V trimming: 3 bases; J trimming: 3 bases; junction bases outside the gene matches: 15. The germline V gene has CDR1 SGHRS and CDR2 YFSETQ. There are 18 residues in the CDR3. The CDR3 reads CASSSSPSAGGTKETQYF. The CDR3 DNA sequence: TGCGCCAGCAGCTCCAGCCCCTCAGCGGGGGGAACCAAAGAGACCCAGTACTTC.

This clonotype occurred many times. The chain links TRBV10-3 to TRBJ1-5; D call uncertain. CDR1 and CDR2 (germline): ENHRY, SYGVKD. The CDR3 spans 13 residues. Trimming shortened V by 9 bases and J by 3 bases, and 12 bases separated the two germline ends. The CDR3 region is CAISQQYNQPQHF. The CDR3 coding sequence is TGTGCCATTTCCCAGCAGTACAATCAGCCCCAGCATTTT.

This clonotype was observed many times. The V call is TRBV12-3 or TRBV12-4, the J call TRBJ1-5; maybe TRBD1 (6 bases). The CDR3 has 15 amino acids. Trimming took 3 bases from V and 4 from J, leaving 13 bases between them. The CDR3 DNA follows: TGTGCCAGCAGTTTTGTAGGGACACCTAATCAGCCCCAGCATTTT. Its protein product is CASSFVGTPNQPQHF.

The V call is TRBV7-2, the J call TRBJ2-5, with D maybe TRBD1 (5 bases). This CDR3 is built from 15 residues. Germline CDR1 reads SGHTA; CDR2 reads FQGNSA. Between the trimmed V and J ends, which lost 3 bases and 5 bases, there was a span of 16 bases. The CDR3 here is CASSFFRGSSETQYF. CDR3 coding DNA: TGTGCCAGCAGCTTTTTTAGGGGAAGCTCGGAGACCCAGTACTTC. Based on the CDR3 plus reference TRBV7-2 and TRBJ2-5, the full variable domain is GAGVSQSPSNKVTEKGKDVELRCDPISGHTALYWYRQSLGQGLEFLIYFQGNSAPDKSGLPSDRFSAERTGGSVSTLTIQRTQQEDSAVYLCASSFFRGSSETQYFGPGTRLLVL.

Ten or more counts support this clonotype. The genes are TRBV12-3 or TRBV12-4 and TRBJ1-2; D not resolved. The CDR3 extends over 12 amino acids. The V end was cut by 8 bases, the J end by 3 bases, with 10 bases between. CDR3 bases: TGTGCCAGCCATCGGCAAGACTATGGCTACACCTTC. Its protein product is CASHRQDYGYTF.

A few counts support this clonotype. V gene TRBV24-1 combines with J gene TRBJ1-5; the D is unclear. Germline CDR1 reads KGHDR; CDR2 reads SFDVKD. This CDR3 is built from 14 residues. The ends were cut back, 5 bases at V and 1 base at J, with 8 bases in the middle. The CDR3 sequence: CATSGRGSNQPQHF. The CDR3 coding sequence is TGTGCCACCAGTGGTAGAGGGAGCAATCAGCCCCAGCATTTT.

This clonotype was seen at least ten times. The CDR3 loop is CASSFVPGTKNYGYTF. DNA for the CDR3: TGTGCCAGCAGTTTTGTTCCCGGGACGAAGAACTATGGCTACACCTTC. This chain links TRBV12-3 or TRBV12-4 with TRBJ1-2; tentatively, D is TRBD1 (5 bases). The ends were cut back, 3 bases at V and 2 bases at J, with 16 bases in the middle. CDR3 length: 16 amino acids.

This clonotype came up many times. The chain links TRBV3-1 to TRBJ1-6; D gene ambiguous. Trimming left V 1 base short and J 6 bases short, with 10 bases between. Germline CDR1 reads LGHDT; CDR2 reads YNNKEL (reference sequence). The CDR3 runs 15 residues. The CDR3 DNA is TGTGCCAGCAGCCAAGGGAGGCACTCTAATTCACCCCTCCACTTT. Its translation is CASSQGRHSNSPLHF.

The V call is TRBV20-1, the J call TRBJ1-1, with D unresolved. Deletions cut 3 bases from V and 7 bases from J, with 9 bases between. CDR1 is DFQATT and CDR2 is SNEGSKA in the germline V gene (reference sequence). This CDR3 has 11 amino acids. The CDR3 loop is CSASVGFEAFF. The CDR3 DNA reads TGCAGTGCTAGTGTCGGGTTTGAAGCTTTCTTT.

This clonotype was recorded at least ten times. The chain recombines TRBV6-2 or TRBV6-3 with TRBJ1-1; D is uncertain. V was cut by 5 bases and J by 0 bases, with 10 bases left in between. The CDR3 loop spans 14 amino acids. Looked up from germline, CDR1 is MNHEY and CDR2 is SVGEGT. CDR3 sequence: CASSPFAMNTEAFF. CDR3 bases: TGTGCCAGCAGTCCCTTTGCGATGAACACTGAAGCTTTCTTT.

This clonotype showed up just a few times. J is TRBJ2-2 and V is TRBV7-3, with 8 bases identical to TRBD2. Germline V CDR1 and CDR2: SGHTA, FQGTGA. Trimming removed 2 bases from V and 5 bases from J; junction bases left unmatched: 10. The CDR3 runs 17 residues. CDR3 sequence (DNA): TGTGCCAGCAGCTTACACGCTCTAGCGGGTCGGACCGGGGAGCTGTTTTTT. Translated: CASSLHALAGRTGELFF.

The rearrangement uses TRBV7-9 and TRBJ1-2; 9 bases are a match to TRBD1. Per the germline V gene, CDR1 is SEHNR and CDR2 is FQNEAQ (reference sequence). Germline trimming cut 2 bases from V and 2 bases from J; bases unmatched to any gene: 6. CDR3 size: 16 residues. The CDR3 sequence is CASSLTPGTGNYGYTF. The CDR3 DNA is TGTGCCAGCAGCTTAACCCCCGGGACAGGGAACTATGGCTACACCTTC.

V usage is TRBV7-6 and J usage is TRBJ2-2, with D unclear. Trimming shortened V by 5 bases and J by 9 bases, and 19 bases separated the two germline ends. The CDR3 covers 15 residues. Germline values: CDR1 SGHVS, CDR2 FNYEAQ. The CDR3 nucleotides are TGTGCCAGCAGCCCCGGCTCTATGCAGGCCCGGGAGCTGTTTTTT. As protein: CASSPGSMQARELFF.

This clonotype was seen a few times. This chain links TRBV5-1 with TRBJ1-1, with D tentatively TRBD1 (5 bases). The V gene lost 1 base and the J gene lost 7 bases, with 20 bases spanning the gap. This CDR3 is built from 16 residues. Germline assignment: CDR1 SGHRS and CDR2 YFSETQ. The CDR3 sequence: CASSLFTLGPWFEAFF. The CDR3 DNA reads as TGCGCCAGCAGCTTGTTCACACTGGGACCTTGGTTTGAAGCTTTCTTT.

This clonotype was seen only a few times. This chain joins TRBV4-1 and TRBJ2-1; D is undetermined. The ends were cut back, 2 bases at V and 0 bases at J, with 8 bases in the middle. This CDR3 is built from 15 residues. Germline lookup yields CDR1 MGHRA and CDR2 YSYEKL. CDR3 region: CASSQQESSYNEQFF. CDR3 in DNA: TGCGCCAGCAGCCAACAAGAAAGCTCCTACAATGAGCAGTTCTTC.

This clonotype turned up a few times. The gene calls are TRBV20-1 and TRBJ1-4; D uncertain. The CDR3 has 12 amino acids. Trimming stripped 3 bases from V and 4 bases from J, with 6 bases between. Germline V gene data show CDR1 as DFQATT and CDR2 as SNEGSKA (reference sequence). The CDR3 loop reads CSARGVNEKLFF. CDR3 nucleotide sequence: TGCAGTGCTAGGGGAGTTAATGAAAAACTGTTTTTT.

This chain links TRBV5-1 with TRBJ2-2, with 10 bases lining up with TRBD1. V was pared by 0 bases and J by 1 base, with 9 bases of the junction left unmatched. This CDR3 has 19 residues. Germline CDR1 SGHRS, CDR2 YFSETQ. Here the CDR3 reads CASSLGSDRGIWNTGELFF. DNA for the CDR3: TGCGCCAGCAGCTTGGGGTCGGACAGGGGGATTTGGAACACCGGGGAGCTGTTTTTT. Complete variable domain (other parts from reference TRBV5-1 and TRBJ2-2): KAGVTQTPRYLIKTRGQQVTLSCSPISGHRSVSWYQQTPGQGLQFLFEYFSETQRNKGNFPGRFSGRQFSNSRSEMNVSTLELGDSALYLCASSLGSDRGIWNTGELFFGEGSRLTVL.

The genes are TRBV20-1 and TRBJ2-7; tentatively, D is TRBD2 (6 bases). CDR1 and CDR2 from the germline V gene are DFQATT and SNEGSKA (reference sequence). The CDR3 runs 12 residues. V lost 6 bases and J lost 3, with 12 bases in between. CDR3 protein: CSARGIYYEQYF. CDR3 bases: TGCAGTGCCCGCGGGATCTACTACGAGCAGTACTTC.

The table lists this clonotype with a few counts. The V and J genes are TRBV5-1 and TRBJ2-7; 7 bases are a match to TRBD1. The CDR3 is 18 amino acids. The germline V gene has CDR1 SGHRS and CDR2 YFSETQ. V lost 0 bases, J lost 2 bases, and 14 bases stayed unmatched. CDR3 residues: CASSLASPDRASTYEQYF. The CDR3 coding sequence is TGCGCCAGCAGCTTGGCCTCCCCCGACAGGGCCTCAACCTACGAGCAGTACTTC.

V is TRBV24-1 and J is TRBJ2-3; D is perhaps TRBD2 (6 bases). Trimming took 6 bases from V and 2 from J, leaving 11 bases between them. Looked up from germline, CDR1 is KGHDR and CDR2 is SFDVKD. This CDR3 contains 14 residues. CDR3 sequence reads: CATSPRRDTDTQYF. The DNA of the CDR3 is TGTGCCACCAGTCCGCGGCGGGACACAGATACGCAGTATTTT.

The table lists this clonotype with a few counts. The V call is TRBV15, the J call TRBJ2-7; 9 bases line up with TRBD2. V lost 0 bases to trimming and J lost 2 bases; unmatched junction nucleotides: 14. The CDR3 consists of 19 residues. Germline V gene data show CDR1 as LNHNV and CDR2 as YYDKDF (reference sequence). CDR3 amino acids: CATSREASGEHTHPYEQYF. The CDR3, as DNA: TGTGCCACCAGCAGAGAGGCTAGCGGGGAACATACCCACCCCTACGAGCAGTACTTC.

The chain recombines TRBV7-8 with TRBJ2-7, with a tentative D call TRBD1 (5 bases). The ends were cut back, 5 bases at V and 2 bases at J, with 16 bases in the middle. Per the germline V gene, CDR1 is SGHVS and CDR2 is FQNEAQ. The CDR3 is made up of 15 amino acids. DNA of the CDR3: TGTGCCAGCAGCCCCCCGGTGGGGCCTCCCTACGAGCAGTACTTC. Protein product: CASSPPVGPPYEQYF.

This clonotype was observed a few times. V gene TRBV3-1 combines with J gene TRBJ2-3; no clear D gene. The CDR3 loop spans 14 amino acids. Germline V gene sequence: CDR1 LGHDT, CDR2 YNNKEL (reference sequence). V was trimmed by 0 bases and J by 3 bases, leaving 7 bases between them. The CDR3 DNA reads TGTGCCAGCAGCCAAGAAGGTTTGACAGATACGCAGTATTTT. Translation gives CASSQEGLTDTQYF.

This chain uses TRBV2 with TRBJ2-5; the match to TRBD1 covers 7 bases. This CDR3 has 12 residues. Germline CDR1 reads SNHLY; CDR2 reads FYNNEI. V trimming: 6 bases; J trimming: 7 bases; junction bases outside the gene matches: 5. In DNA form, the CDR3 reads TGTGCCAGCAGAGGGGACAGTTCGACCCAGTACTTC. It yields the protein CASRGDSSTQYF.